This T cell receptor (beta chain) came from a study of blood T cell repertoires in COVID-19. At the level of the study: Whether acute or convalescent, the COVID-19 samples came from the United States, Italy and Spain.

Germline CDR1 reads LNHDA; CDR2 reads SQIVND (reference sequence). Trimming cost V 10 bases and J 2 bases, with 12 bases left between them. The CDR3 covers 12 residues. TCRdb's copy holds only in-frame clones and misses some; the assay was immunoSEQ multiplex PCR. The data hold around 190,000 clones, with approximately 75% observed a single time. J is TRBJ2-7 and V is TRBV19; TRBD2 is a possible D gene (6 bases). Sequencing was performed on PBMCs or T cells enriched from blood (not recorded which). This receptor was taken from a man aged 35-49 years who had recovered from COVID-19. CDR3 sequence reads: CATGVAAYEQYF. CDR3 sequence (DNA): TGTGCCACGGGAGTCGCTGCCTACGAGCAGTACTTC.